This T cell receptor beta chain emerged from a study of T cell responses to AZD1222 COVID-19 vaccine. Whole-study results and caveats: All repertoire sampling was performed exclusively after the peak T cell response. Elevations in Spike-specific TCR breadth and depth followed administration of two AZD1222 doses.

Sequencing used immunoSEQ multiplex PCR; TCRdb keeps in-frame clones, though not all of them. The table lists tens of thousands of clones, approximately 80% of them singletons. The CDR3 consists of 16 residues. Germline V gene sequence: CDR1 SGHKS, CDR2 YYEKEE (reference sequence). V trimming: 3 bases; J trimming: 6 bases; junction bases outside the gene matches: 5. Note on this clone: What it binds is not known.

This clonotype was obtained from an adult who received the AZD1222 COVID-19 vaccine. The chain recombines TRBV5-5 with TRBJ1-6, with TRBD1 matching over 11 bases. The sequencing used peripheral blood, collected 28 days after the second AZD1222 dose. In DNA, the CDR3 is TGTGCCAGCAGCTGGGGGACAGGGGGGCTTAATTCACCCCTCCACTTT. It translates to CASSWGTGGLNSPLHF.